The clone carrying this T cell receptor (beta chain) was picked up a small number of times. Its specificity is not known. V lost 5 bases, J lost 5 bases, and 6 bases stayed unmatched. The CDR3 is made up of 14 amino acids. Germline V CDR1 and CDR2: SEHNR, FQNEAQ (reference sequence). The entry originates in a study of early stage breast cancer tumors. Study summary: Of about 17 invasive breast tumors, about 12 were hormone receptor-positive, HER2-negative.

Here immunoSEQ multiplex PCR was the method, and the copy in TCRdb shows in-frame clones only, minus some. The sample yields fewer than 80,000 clones, 65% to 85% seen once. Study results and caveats: Most shared enriched TCRB sequences were commonly generated ones. Tumors had 2.5 to 3-fold higher T cell density and higher clonality than adjacent normal breast tissue.

V gene TRBV7-9 combines with J gene TRBJ2-7; 10 positions agree with TRBD2. This TCR was sampled from a person aged 35 to 50 with breast cancer. Sequencing was performed on blood. The CDR3, as DNA: TGTGCCAGCAGCCTCCTAGCGGGGGTGAACGAGCAGTACTTC. It translates to CASSLLAGVNEQYF.